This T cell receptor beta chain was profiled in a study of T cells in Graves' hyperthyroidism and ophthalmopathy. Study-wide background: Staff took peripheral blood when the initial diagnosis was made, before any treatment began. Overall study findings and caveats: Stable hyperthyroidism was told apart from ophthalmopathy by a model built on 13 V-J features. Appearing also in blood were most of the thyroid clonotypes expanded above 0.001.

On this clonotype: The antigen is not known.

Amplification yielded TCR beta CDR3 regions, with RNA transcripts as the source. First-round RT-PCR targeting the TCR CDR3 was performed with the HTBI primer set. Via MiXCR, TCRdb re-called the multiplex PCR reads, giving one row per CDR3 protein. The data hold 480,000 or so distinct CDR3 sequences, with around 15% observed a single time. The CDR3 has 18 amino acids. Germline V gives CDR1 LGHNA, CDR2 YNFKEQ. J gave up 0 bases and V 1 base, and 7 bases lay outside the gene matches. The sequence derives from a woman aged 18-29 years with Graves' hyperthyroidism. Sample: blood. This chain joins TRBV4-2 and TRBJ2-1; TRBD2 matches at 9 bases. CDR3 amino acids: CASSQAPISGSSYNEQFF. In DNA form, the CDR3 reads TGTGCCAGCAGCCAAGCCCCAATTAGCGGGAGCTCCTACAATGAGCAGTTCTTC.